This is a list of T cell receptor beta chains from one sample in a study of T cell responses to AZD1222 COVID-19 vaccine. Generated by immunoSEQ multiplex PCR, the TCRdb table keeps only in-frame clones and is missing some. The table shows around 50,000 clones, with roughly 85% occurring only once. The sample was peripheral blood, taken 28 days after the second AZD1222 dose. These receptors were taken from an adult who received the AZD1222 COVID-19 vaccine. CDR3s include the opening cysteine and the closing phenylalanine or tryptophan. The order of the fields is CDR3 protein, CDR3 DNA, clone size, V gene, J gene, D gene. A D gene is named only where the DNA matches it firmly. Some rows mark clone size as missing; the rest say once, few, many or name a class of expanded clone.

CDR3 protein: CASSLEAEYEQYF
CDR3 DNA: TGTGCCAGCAGCTTAGAGGCCGAATACGAGCAGTACTTC
clone size: NA
V gene: TRBV7-2
J gene: TRBJ2-7
D gene: NA

CDR3 protein: CASSPAVGGGDYEQYF
CDR3 DNA: TGCGCCAGCAGCCCGGCAGTGGGGGGGGGAGATTACGAGCAGTACTTC
clone size: NA
V gene: TRBV4-1
J gene: TRBJ2-7
D gene: TRBD2

CDR3 protein: CATSRDRSRDNTGELFF
CDR3 DNA: TGTGCCACCAGCAGAGATCGAAGCAGGGACAACACCGGGGAGCTGTTTTTT
clone size: NA
V gene: TRBV15
J gene: TRBJ2-2
D gene: NA

CDR3 protein: CASSSGTSGTHEQYF
CDR3 DNA: TGTGCCAGCAGCTCCGGGACTAGCGGGACCCACGAGCAGTACTTC
clone size: few
V gene: TRBV7-7
J gene: TRBJ2-7
D gene: TRBD2

CDR3 protein: CASSPGRAPEQYF
CDR3 DNA: TGTGCCAGCAGCCCCGGGAGGGCTCCCGAGCAGTACTTC
clone size: NA
V gene: TRBV5-4
J gene: TRBJ2-7
D gene: TRBD2

CDR3 protein: CASSLEGPRADTIYF
CDR3 DNA: TGTGCCAGCAGTTTAGAGGGGCCCCGGGCCGACACCATATATTTT
clone size: NA
V gene: TRBV28
J gene: TRBJ1-3
D gene: NA

CDR3 protein: CSVGRDNLDGEQFF
CDR3 DNA: TGCAGCGTCGGCCGGGACAACCTGGATGGTGAGCAGTTCTTC
clone size: NA
V gene: TRBV29-1
J gene: TRBJ2-1
D gene: NA

CDR3 protein: CASSPGVAGVQETQYF
CDR3 DNA: TGCGCCAGCAGCCCGGGGGTAGCGGGTGTCCAAGAGACCCAGTACTTC
clone size: NA
V gene: TRBV5-1
J gene: TRBJ2-5
D gene: TRBD2

CDR3 protein: CASSYSSESGNTIYF
CDR3 DNA: TGTGCCAGCAGTTACTCCTCAGAATCTGGAAACACCATATATTTT
clone size: NA
V gene: TRBV6-5
J gene: TRBJ1-3
D gene: NA

CDR3 protein: CASSLEAGGLNEQYF
CDR3 DNA: TGCGCCAGCAGCTTGGAGGCAGGGGGCCTGAACGAGCAGTACTTC
clone size: NA
V gene: TRBV5-1
J gene: TRBJ2-7
D gene: TRBD1

CDR3 protein: CASSLALADYNEQFF
CDR3 DNA: TGTGCCAGCAGCTTAGCGCTTGCAGATTACAATGAGCAGTTCTTC
clone size: NA
V gene: TRBV7-9
J gene: TRBJ2-1
D gene: NA

CDR3 protein: CASSPGTGDNSPLHF
CDR3 DNA: TGCGCCAGCAGCCCTGGGACAGGGGATAATTCACCCCTCCACTTT
clone size: NA
V gene: TRBV4-3
J gene: TRBJ1-6
D gene: TRBD1

CDR3 protein: CASSLGSVRQRGNTGELFF
CDR3 DNA: TGTGCCAGCAGCTTAGGATCGGTGCGACAGAGGGGGAACACCGGGGAGCTGTTTTTT
clone size: NA
V gene: TRBV11-2
J gene: TRBJ2-2
D gene: NA

CDR3 protein: CASSQGDRVWETQYF
CDR3 DNA: TGTGCCAGCAGCCAAGGGGACAGGGTATGGGAGACCCAGTACTTC
clone size: NA
V gene: TRBV14
J gene: TRBJ2-5
D gene: TRBD1